The 10 T cell receptor beta chains given below trace back to one sample, sequenced in a study of shared clonotypes between healthy human individuals. Here immunoSEQ multiplex PCR was the method, and the copy in TCRdb shows in-frame clones only, minus some. The sample carries some 2.4 million clones, over 85% recorded once. Input material: naive CD4+ T cells from PBMCs. The subset is: CD45RA+ positively selected. The receptors come from a man between 18 and 29 years old in good health. Some clones in this sample may be carry-over from other donors' samples.

The chain links TRBV30 to TRBJ1-1; D is unresolved. V dropped 1 base and J dropped 7 bases, with 10 bases sitting between them. CDR1 GTSNPN and CDR2 SVGIG come from the germline V gene (reference sequence). The CDR3 extends over 12 amino acids. CDR3 loop: CAWSEGYSEAFF. The CDR3 nucleotides read TGTGCCTGGAGTGAGGGATACAGTGAAGCTTTCTTT.

As for this clone: This specimen includes other DNA sequences encoding the same CDR3. The chain recombines TRBV28 with TRBJ2-7; D perhaps matches TRBD1 (5 bases). Germline V lookup: CDR1 MDHEN, CDR2 SYDVKM. Trimming left V 4 bases short and J 3 bases short, with 13 bases between. There are 14 residues in the CDR3. CDR3 residues: CASSSRQGVYEQYF. The CDR3 nucleotides are TGTGCCAGCAGTTCCCGACAAGGGGTCTACGAGCAGTACTTC.

CDR3 bases: TGTGCCAGCAGCGTACTAGCGGGAGAAGATACGCAGTATTTT. It specifies CASSVLAGEDTQYF. V usage is TRBV9 and J usage is TRBJ2-3, with 10 bases lining up with TRBD2. V shed 1 base and J 5 bases; nucleotides not matched to a gene: 1. The germline V gene has CDR1 SGDLS and CDR2 YYNGEE. CDR3 length: 14 amino acids.

The rearrangement joins TRBV4-1 to TRBJ1-1; no firm D call. Trimming removed 0 bases from V and 5 bases from J, with 7 bases in between. This CDR3 spans 13 amino acids. Looked up from germline, CDR1 is MGHRA and CDR2 is YSYEKL. The CDR3 loop reads CASSQDRWTEAFF. Here the CDR3 DNA reads TGCGCCAGCAGCCAAGATAGGTGGACTGAAGCTTTCTTT.

V and J are TRBV10-3 and TRBJ2-7, with TRBD1 matching over 8 bases. Trimming took 0 bases from V and 1 from J; bases not matched to a gene: 2. CDR3 length: 15 residues. Germline V gene data show CDR1 as ENHRY and CDR2 as SYGVKD. The CDR3 spells CAISESTGESYEQYF. The CDR3 nucleotides are TGTGCCATCAGTGAGTCGACAGGGGAATCCTACGAGCAGTACTTC.

This chain uses TRBV6-4 with TRBJ2-2; D uncertain. This CDR3 has 14 residues. Trimming shortened V by 4 bases and J by 2 bases, and 8 bases separated the two germline ends. Germline CDR1 MRHNA, CDR2 SNTAGT. The CDR3 protein is CASSAGPNTGELFF. The CDR3 DNA sequence: TGTGCCAGCAGTGCGGGTCCCAACACCGGGGAGCTGTTTTTT.

The chain has TRBV10-3 and TRBJ1-6; 9 nucleotides agree with TRBD1. In germline, CDR1 is ENHRY, CDR2 SYGVKD. The CDR3 covers 15 residues. V lost 4 bases and J lost 7; bases outside the gene matches: 5. This CDR3 reads CAISASTGGNSPLHF. The CDR3 bases are TGTGCCATCAGTGCCTCGACAGGGGGGAATTCACCCCTCCACTTT.

The genes are TRBV2 and TRBJ2-7; D may be TRBD1 (6 bases). This CDR3 has 11 amino acids. The germline CDR1 and CDR2 sequences are SNHLY and FYNNEI. V lost 8 bases and J lost 6, with 11 bases in between. The CDR3 sequence: CASLQGAEQYF. In DNA form, the CDR3 reads TGTGCCAGCTTACAGGGAGCCGAGCAGTACTTC.

The chain uses TRBV7-9 and TRBJ1-3; possibly TRBD1 for D (6 bases). V was trimmed by 3 bases and J by 0 bases, leaving 12 bases between them. CDR3 size: 16 residues. Looked up from germline, CDR1 is SEHNR and CDR2 is FQNEAQ (reference sequence). The CDR3 DNA sequence: TGTGCCAGCAGCTTTACAGGGACCATCTCTGGAAACACCATATATTTT. Translated: CASSFTGTISGNTIYF.

The CDR3 sequence is CASRYVCGYTF. The CDR3 DNA sequence: TGTGCCAGCAGGTACGTTTGTGGCTACACCTTC. The chain has TRBV6-4 and TRBJ1-2; D is unclear. Germline loops: CDR1 MRHNA, CDR2 SNTAGT. CDR3 length: 11 amino acids. V was cut by 6 bases and J by 7 bases, with 9 bases left in between.